This is a list of T cell receptor beta chains from one sample in a study of PD-L1 blockade in urothelial cancer. Data came from immunoSEQ multiplex PCR; TCRdb stores just in-frame clones and leaves some out. Of about 39,000 clones in the sample, around 89% were seen once. Specimen: PBMCs, collected around atezolizumab (anti-PD-L1) treatment. These receptors came from a man in his fifties or sixties with urothelial cancer. Each CDR3 is given with its conserved first and last residue. A D gene is named only where the DNA matches it firmly. The listing skips clone size in some rows; elsewhere it reads once, few, many or a size class.

TRBV15,.,once,TRBJ1-5,TGTGCCACCAGCAGAGATCCCGGGTCTCTCAGGCCCCAGCATTTT,CATSRDPGSLRPQHF
TRBV28,TRBD1,.,TRBJ1-5,TGTGCCAGCAGTTATCAGGGGGCTAATCAGCCCCAGCATTTT,CASSYQGANQPQHF
TRBV28,.,once,TRBJ2-2,TGTGCCAGCAGCAATAGCGGACACCCGAACACCGGGGAGCTGTTTTTT,CASSNSGHPNTGELFF
TRBV28,.,.,TRBJ2-7,TGTGCCAGCAGTTTTCCGGGGGGCCGGGGCGAGCAGTACTTC,CASSFPGGRGEQYF
TRBV5-1,TRBD1,.,TRBJ2-1,TGCGCCAGCAGCCCCCAGGAGGACAGGGGAGAGTTCTTC,CASSPQEDRGEFF
TRBV6-6,.,.,TRBJ1-3,TGTGCCAGCAGTTACTCCCTCGGTGGAAACACCATATATTTT,CASSYSLGGNTIYF
TRBV5-1,TRBD2,.,TRBJ2-5,TGCGCCAGCAGCGCTAGCGGGAACCAAGAGACCCAGTACTTC,CASSASGNQETQYF
TRBV6-5,.,.,TRBJ1-3,TGTGCCAGCCGGTTAGGTACGGGCTCTGGAAACACCATATATTTT,CASRLGTGSGNTIYF
TRBV2,.,.,TRBJ2-3,TGTGCCAGCAGGCTAGGGGTGGCGGATACGCAGTATTTT,CASRLGVADTQYF
TRBV6-4,.,.,TRBJ1-4,TGTGCCAGCAGTGACTCGAACGGGGGATCGGGATTTGAAAAACTGTTTTTT,CASSDSNGGSGFEKLFF
TRBV19,TRBD1,few,TRBJ2-7,TGTGCCAGTAGTTCGGGACAGGGAACCTACGAGCAGTACTTC,CASSSGQGTYEQYF
TRBV5-4,.,.,TRBJ1-1,TGTGCCAGCAGCTACTCGTACGCTAACACTGAAGCTTTCTTT,CASSYSYANTEAFF
TRBV18,.,.,TRBJ2-5,TGTGCCAGCTCACCACTCTGGAACGGCGGGGAAGAGACCCAGTACTTC,CASSPLWNGGEETQYF
TRBV19,TRBD1,.,TRBJ2-7,TGTGCCAGTAGGAGACAGGGGGAACTCACCTACGAGCAGTACTTC,CASRRQGELTYEQYF
TRBV7-2,.,.,TRBJ2-5,TGTGCCAGTAGAGGAGGGCCTGTGGAGACCCAGTACTTC,CASRGGPVETQYF
TRBV5-6,TRBD1,.,TRBJ2-7,TGTGCCAGCAGCTTGGGGCTAACACAGGGGGACTACGAGCAGTACTTC,CASSLGLTQGDYEQYF
TRBV4-2,.,.,TRBJ2-7,TGTGCCAGCAGCCAAGATTGGAGAAACCCCTACGAGCAGTACTTC,CASSQDWRNPYEQYF
TRBV6-4,.,.,TRBJ1-2,TGTGCCAGCAGCGCGGGGGGAGGTGGAAGTGGCTACACCTTC,CASSAGGGGSGYTF
TRBV5-1,.,.,TRBJ2-1,TGCGCCAGCAGCCGGACTACCGGCTCCTACAATGAGCAGTTCTTC,CASSRTTGSYNEQFF
TRBV6-5,.,once,TRBJ2-7,TGTGCCAGCAGTTACGGAGGGTTAGGGTCCTACGAGCAGTACTTC,CASSYGGLGSYEQYF
TRBV7-2,TRBD1,.,TRBJ1-5,TGTGCCAGCAGCTTGGGACAGGGCTTAGGTCAGCCCCAGCATTTT,CASSLGQGLGQPQHF
TRBV5-5,TRBD1,once,TRBJ1-2,TGTGCCAGCAGCTTGGCAGGGGGCAACTATGGCTACACCTTC,CASSLAGGNYGYTF
TRBV9,TRBD1,once,TRBJ2-3,TGTGCCAGCAGTATTCAGGGGGCCCGCACAGATACGCAGTATTTT,CASSIQGARTDTQYF
TRBV6-1,.,.,TRBJ2-7,TGTGCCAGCAGTGTCACAGGCGCCCACGAGCAGTACTTC,CASSVTGAHEQYF
TRBV7-7,TRBD1,.,TRBJ2-5,TGTGCCAGCAGCTCCACAGGGGTTGGAACAGAGACCCAGTACTTC,CASSSTGVGTETQYF
TRBV7-9,.,.,TRBJ2-7,TGTGCCACCGAAGCGGGCCCTTCCTACGAGCAGTACTTC,CATEAGPSYEQYF
TRBV7-9,.,.,TRBJ1-5,TGTGCCAGCAGCTTGGAGGGCAGCAATCAGCCCCAGCATTTT,CASSLEGSNQPQHF
TRBV18,TRBD2,.,TRBJ2-1,TGTGCCAGCTCACCATTCCAGACTAGCGGGAATCATGAGCAGTTCTTC,CASSPFQTSGNHEQFF
TRBV5-4,.,.,TRBJ2-3,TGTGCCAGCAGCTTGTCTCTAACTAGCACAGATACGCAGTATTTT,CASSLSLTSTDTQYF
TRBV11-3,TRBD2,.,TRBJ2-1,TGTGCCAGCAGGTGGGAGGGTAATGAGCAGTTCTTC,CASRWEGNEQFF
TRBV28,.,.,TRBJ1-2,TGTGCCGTACTTGAGGCAGCCTATGGCTACACCTTC,CAVLEAAYGYTF
TRBV14,.,.,TRBJ2-1,TGTGCCAGCAGCCCGCCCTCCGGACTACCCTCCTACAATGAGCAGTTCTTC,CASSPPSGLPSYNEQFF
TRBV7-2,TRBD1,.,TRBJ1-5,TGTGCCAGCAGCTTTTTTCAGGGACAGGGGAATCAGCCCCAGCATTTT,CASSFFQGQGNQPQHF
TRBV23-1,TRBD1,.,TRBJ2-7,TGCGCCAGCAGTCGAATGTCGGGGACAGCTCGGCTGACCCTTTACGAGCAGTACTTC,CASSRMSGTARLTLYEQYF
TRBV2,.,.,TRBJ1-5,TGTGCCAGCAGTGAAGCTACACAACCGAGCAATCAGCCCCAGCATTTT,CASSEATQPSNQPQHF
TRBV5-1,TRBD1,once,TRBJ2-6,TGCGCCAGCAGCTTAACCGGGACAGGGACCTCCAACGTCCTGACTTTC,CASSLTGTGTSNVLTF
TRBV5-5,.,.,TRBJ2-7,TGTGCCAGCAGCTTCGCGAGTGATTCCTACGAGCAGTACTTC,CASSFASDSYEQYF
TRBV28,.,.,TRBJ2-3,TGTGCCAGCAGTCCGCAGACTGCGACTAGCACAGATACGCAGTATTTT,CASSPQTATSTDTQYF
TRBV14,TRBD2,.,TRBJ2-7,TGTGCCAGCAGCCCGGGACTAGCGGGGATGAGCTCCTACGAGCAGTACTTC,CASSPGLAGMSSYEQYF